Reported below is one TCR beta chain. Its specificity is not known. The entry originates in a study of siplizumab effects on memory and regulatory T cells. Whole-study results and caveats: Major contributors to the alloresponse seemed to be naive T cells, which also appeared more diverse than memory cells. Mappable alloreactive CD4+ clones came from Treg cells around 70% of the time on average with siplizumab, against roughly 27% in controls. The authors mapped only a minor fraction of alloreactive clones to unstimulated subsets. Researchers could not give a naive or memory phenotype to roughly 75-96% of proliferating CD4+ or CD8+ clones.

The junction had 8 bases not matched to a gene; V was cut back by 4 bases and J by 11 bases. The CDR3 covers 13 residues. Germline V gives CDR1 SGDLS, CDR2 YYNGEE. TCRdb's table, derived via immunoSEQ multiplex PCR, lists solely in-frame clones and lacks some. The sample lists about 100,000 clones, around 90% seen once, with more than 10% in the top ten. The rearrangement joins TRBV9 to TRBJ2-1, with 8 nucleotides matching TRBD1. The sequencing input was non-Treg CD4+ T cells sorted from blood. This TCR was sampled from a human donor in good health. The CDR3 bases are TGTGCCAGCAGCTCGACAGGGGCCGGAAAGCAGTTCTTC. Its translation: CASSSTGAGKQFF.